This T cell receptor beta chain was documented in a study of shared clonotypes between healthy human individuals. Study-level points and caveats: The low donor count limited represented genetic and exposure-history diversity. Compared with clonotypes that all four donors shared, non-shared clonotypes had lower generation probabilities. Of the naive CD4 clonotypes, roughly 5.2% were shared across a few donors.

Regarding this clone: The antigen remains undetermined.

The V and J ends lost 7 bases and 5 bases respectively, with 15 bases between them. CDR1 LNHDA and CDR2 SQIVND come from the germline V gene (reference sequence). This CDR3 comprises 13 residues. Sequencing was performed with immunoSEQ multiplex PCR; in TCRdb, only in-frame clones are kept and a portion is missing. The sample yields 2 million to 2.5 million clones, roughly 95% seen once. The sequenced sample consisted of naive CD4+ T cells sorted from blood. Subset of the sample: CD45RA+ positively selected. The clonotype originates from a man between 18 and 35 years old in good health. The V call is TRBV19, the J call TRBJ2-7; D unresolved. CDR3 DNA: TGTGCCAGTAACGGTCAAAACGGTCACGAGCAGTACTTC. It encodes CASNGQNGHEQYF.